This paragraph covers one TCR beta chain sequence. Assay used: immunoSEQ multiplex PCR; TCRdb lists only in-frame clones, some missing. The repertoire has millions of clones, less than 95% of them found once; the top ten carry about 1.1%. This sample is drawn from a study of shared clonotypes between healthy human individuals. Naive CD8 cells lacked CD45RO, underwent positive selection for CCR7 and left out terminally differentiated effector memory CD45RA+ cells. The receptor was isolated from a man between 18 and 29 years old in good health. The sequenced material came from naive CD8+ T cells sorted from blood.

The CDR3 is CASSYDRGDYEQYF. For the CDR3, the DNA is TGTGCCAGCAGCTACGACAGGGGGGACTACGAGCAGTACTTC. The chain is built from TRBV5-4 and TRBJ2-7, with TRBD1 matching 9 bases. The CDR3 runs to 14 residues. J was trimmed by 3 bases and V by 3 bases; bases with no gene match: 4. Germline V gene data show CDR1 as SGHNT and CDR2 as YYREEE (reference sequence).